This T cell receptor (beta chain) was recorded in a study of identical twins. One entry per CDR3 protein, called by TCRdb with MiXCR from the 5' RACE reads. The sample gives approximately 470,000 distinct CDR3 sequences, 14% of which show up once; approximately 0.52% is in the top ten. Germline loops: CDR1 MGHDK, CDR2 SYGVNS. V lost 7 bases to trimming and J lost 5 bases; unmatched junction nucleotides: 9. This CDR3 spans 15 amino acids. These same data were also listed under a study on yellow fever vaccine responses in identical twins.

The sequenced material came from CD4+ T cells sorted from blood. The chain is built from TRBV25-1 and TRBJ2-2; TRBD1 aligns across 8 bases. This sequence was found in a woman between 18 and 29 years old in good health. CDR3 nucleotides: TGTGCCAGCATTCCCGGCAGGGGGCAAACCGGGGAGCTGTTTTTT. Encoded protein: CASIPGRGQTGELFF.